These 21 T cell receptor beta chains originate from one sample sequenced in a study of shared clonotypes between healthy human individuals. Clones were sequenced by immunoSEQ multiplex PCR, and TCRdb holds only the in-frame ones, with some missing. The sample has around 2.3 million clones; approximately 96% are singletons. Source material: naive CD4+ T cells sorted from blood. This sample's subset: CD45RA+ positively selected. The receptors stem from a man younger than 35 in good health.

The V and J genes are TRBV7-2 and TRBJ1-2, with 8 bases that match TRBD1. This CDR3 region has 14 residues. V was pared by 5 bases and J by 2 bases, with 4 bases of the junction left unmatched. The germline V gene has CDR1 SGHTA and CDR2 FQGNSA. This CDR3 reads CASSIDRGNYGYTF. The CDR3 DNA follows: TGTGCCAGCAGCATCGACAGGGGCAACTATGGCTACACCTTC.

This chain joins TRBV2 and TRBJ2-3; 8 bases fit TRBD1. The V gene end was trimmed by 6 bases and the J gene end by 2 bases; junction bases not matched to a gene: 10. The CDR3 loop spans 16 amino acids. Germline lookup yields CDR1 SNHLY and CDR2 FYNNEI. CDR3 protein: CASSGQGRRDTDTQYF. The DNA of the CDR3 is TGTGCCAGCAGCGGACAGGGTCGGAGGGACACAGATACGCAGTATTTT. Full variable domain (remainder filled in from reference TRBV2 and TRBJ2-3): EPEVTQTPSHQVTQMGQEVILRCVPISNHLYFYWYRQILGQKVEFLVSFYNNEISEKSEIFDDQFSVERPDGSNFTLKIRSTKLEDSAMYFCASSGQGRRDTDTQYFGPGTRLTVL.

The V gene is TRBV9, the J gene TRBJ1-2; TRBD1 matches at 12 bases. Germline CDR1 reads SGDLS; CDR2 reads YYNGEE. Trimming cost V 3 bases and J 5 bases; bases outside gene matches: 11. The CDR3 has 17 residues. The CDR3 DNA reads TGTGCCAGCAGCGGTGCCGGGACAGGGGGCGCCCAGTATGGCTACACCTTC. It specifies CASSGAGTGGAQYGYTF. The full variable domain, completed using reference TRBV9 and TRBJ1-2, is DSGVTQTPKHLITATGQRVTLRCSPRSGDLSVYWYQQSLDQGLQFLIQYYNGEERAKGNILERFSAQQFPDLHSELNLSSLELGDSALYFCASSGAGTGGAQYGYTFGSGTRLTVV.

This chain links TRBV6-5 with TRBJ2-1; 9 bases are a match to TRBD2. Looked up from germline, CDR1 is MNHEY and CDR2 is SVGAGI. V shed 2 bases, J shed 8 bases, and the junction held 4 bases outside the gene matches. This CDR3 is 14 amino acids long. The CDR3: CASSYLAGSDEQFF. The CDR3 DNA follows: TGTGCCAGCAGTTACCTAGCGGGGTCTGATGAGCAGTTCTTC.

This sequence joins TRBV5-1 and TRBJ2-2, with a possible D match to TRBD2 (5 bases). This CDR3 has 15 amino acids. CDR1 is SGHRS, CDR2 YFSETQ, per germline. V was shortened by 2 bases and J by 1 base, with 9 bases between the two germline ends. This chain's CDR3 is CASSFSLENTGELFF. Written as DNA, the CDR3 is TGCGCCAGCAGCTTTTCACTAGAGAACACCGGGGAGCTGTTTTTT.

The gene calls are TRBV20-1 and TRBJ1-2; D not resolved. V was clipped by 6 bases and J by 0 bases, with 5 bases between them. The CDR3 is made up of 11 amino acids. CDR1 is DFQATT, CDR2 SNEGSKA, per germline (reference sequence). CDR3 DNA: TGCAGTGCGGCAGCTAACTATGGCTACACCTTC. Amino acids: CSAAANYGYTF.

This rearrangement joins TRBV10-3 to TRBJ1-3; D unclear. This CDR3 has 14 residues. Trimming shortened V by 2 bases and J by 0 bases, and 5 bases separated the two germline ends. Germline V lookup: CDR1 ENHRY, CDR2 SYGVKD. For the CDR3, the DNA is TGTGCCATCAGTGAGGCGAGCTCTGGAAACACCATATATTTT. Translating it yields CAISEASSGNTIYF.

V and J are TRBV5-1 and TRBJ2-2; 10 bases map to TRBD2. This CDR3 is 15 amino acids long. Germline CDR1 and CDR2: SGHRS and YFSETQ. The V segment lost 4 bases and the J segment 3 bases; nucleotides outside the gene matches: 3. In nucleotides, the CDR3 is TGCGCCAGCAGCCCAGGACTAGCGGACACCGGGGAGCTGTTTTTT. Amino acids: CASSPGLADTGELFF.

The rearrangement uses TRBV11-3 and TRBJ2-5; D unclear. V was cut by 7 bases and J by 5 bases, with 17 bases left in between. The CDR3 runs 14 residues. Germline CDR1 reads SGHNT; CDR2 reads YENEEA. CDR3 in amino acids: CASNYPSPWETQYF. For the CDR3, the DNA is TGTGCCAGCAACTACCCCTCCCCCTGGGAGACCCAGTACTTC. Variable domain in full (rest from reference TRBV11-3 and TRBJ2-5): EAGVVQSPRYKIIEKKQPVAFWCNPISGHNTLYWYLQNLGQGPELLIRYENEEAVDDSQLPKDRFSAERLKGVDSTLKIQPAELGDSAVYLCASNYPSPWETQYFGPGTRLLVL.

The rearrangement uses TRBV9 and TRBJ2-7; the match to TRBD1 covers 7 bases. This CDR3 is 15 amino acids long. V was clipped by 0 bases and J by 2 bases; unmatched bases: 5. The V gene's germline CDR1 is SGDLS and CDR2 YYNGEE. CDR3 bases: TGTGCCAGCAGCGTAGGAGGACAGGACGCCTACGAGCAGTACTTC. Protein: CASSVGGQDAYEQYF.

Written as DNA, the CDR3 is TGTGCCATCAGTGTGCGGCAGTCTAACTATGGCTACACCTTC. It translates to CAISVRQSNYGYTF. This chain connects TRBV10-3 to TRBJ1-2; no reliable D call. V dropped 4 bases and J dropped 0 bases, with 9 bases sitting between them. The CDR3 consists of 14 residues. Germline V gene sequence: CDR1 ENHRY, CDR2 SYGVKD.

V is TRBV30 and J is TRBJ1-2; D uncertain. Per germline, CDR1 GTSNPN and CDR2 SVGIG (reference sequence). Trimming took 0 bases from V and 7 from J, leaving 12 bases between them. CDR3 length: 13 amino acids. The CDR3 DNA follows: TGTGCCTGGAGTGTAGGAGGGCGGGCTGGCTACACCTTC. This gives the protein CAWSVGGRAGYTF. The whole variable domain, filled in from reference TRBV30 and TRBJ1-2, reads SQTIHQWPATLVQPVGSPLSLECTVEGTSNPNLYWYRQAAGRGLQLLFYSVGIGQISSEVPQNLSASRPQDRQFILSSKKLLLSDSGFYLCAWSVGGRAGYTFGSGTRLTVV.

J is TRBJ2-2 and V is TRBV5-1; maybe TRBD2 (9 bases). The CDR3 contains 16 residues. Trimming took off 6 bases at V and 4 bases at J, with 19 bases between the two ends. The germline CDR1 and CDR2 sequences are SGHRS and YFSETQ. The CDR3 is CASTPSGTGVTGELFF. The CDR3 DNA follows: TGCGCCAGCACGCCTAGCGGGACAGGAGTCACCGGGGAGCTGTTTTTT.

The rearrangement joins TRBV10-2 to TRBJ1-2; D ambiguous. CDR1 and CDR2 from the germline V gene are WSHSY and SAAADI. The CDR3 covers 12 residues. V gave up 5 bases and J gave up 5 bases, with 9 bases separating them. This CDR3 reads CASSFKGYGYTF. CDR3 coding DNA: TGCGCCAGCAGTTTTAAAGGATATGGCTACACCTTC.

The J gene is TRBJ1-4, the V gene TRBV5-6, with no clear D. This CDR3 region has 16 residues. Trimming stripped 0 bases from V and 0 bases from J, with 9 bases between. Germline V gene data show CDR1 as SGHDT and CDR2 as YYEEEE. Here the CDR3 reads CASSLGQRATNEKLFF. Written as DNA, the CDR3 is TGTGCCAGCAGCTTGGGGCAGAGAGCAACTAATGAAAAACTGTTTTTT.

This clone was recorded a few times. The chain is built from TRBV6-5 and TRBJ1-5; 9 nucleotides align to TRBD1. V dropped 6 bases and J dropped 5; count of bases not matched to a gene: 8. CDR3 length: 15 amino acids. The germline CDR1 and CDR2 sequences are MNHEY and SVGAGI. As DNA, the CDR3 is TGTGCCAGCAGACCGGGACAGGGATCCCATCAGCCCCAGCATTTT. It yields the protein CASRPGQGSHQPQHF.

The chain employs TRBV5-4 and TRBJ1-2; tentative D call: TRBD1 (6 bases). The CDR3 length is 14 residues. Trimming removed 0 bases from V and 5 bases from J, with 11 bases in between. The V gene's germline CDR1 is SGHNT and CDR2 YYREEE (reference sequence). In DNA, the CDR3 is TGTGCCAGCAGCTTGGCCGACAGGATTTATGGCTACACCTTC. It codes for CASSLADRIYGYTF.

The gene calls are TRBV28 and TRBJ1-6; D unresolved. Germline V CDR1 and CDR2: MDHEN, SYDVKM. The CDR3 length is 17 residues. Deletions cut 5 bases from V and 0 bases from J, with 14 bases between. CDR3 nucleotides: TGTGCCAGCAGTCCCTGGGGAGAAAGCTCCTATAATTCACCCCTCCACTTT. It codes for CASSPWGESSYNSPLHF.

The chain couples TRBV9 to TRBJ1-4, with D possibly being TRBD1 (5 bases). The CDR3 loop spans 15 amino acids. Trimming pared 0 bases from V and 8 bases from J, leaving 14 bases between. Germline V gene lookup returns CDR1 SGDLS and CDR2 YYNGEE. CDR3 coding DNA: TGTGCCAGCAGCGTAGCCCCGGGGGAAGGGGAAAAACTGTTTTTT. Residues: CASSVAPGEGEKLFF.

The rearrangement joins TRBV6-6 to TRBJ1-1, with D perhaps matching TRBD1 (6 bases). CDR3 length: 16 residues. Trimming took 0 bases from V and 4 from J, leaving 15 bases between them. The germline V gene encodes CDR1 MNHNY and CDR2 SVGAGI (reference sequence). The CDR3 loop reads CASSYSIGGLATEAFF. CDR3 in DNA: TGTGCCAGCAGTTACTCGATCGGGGGCTTGGCCACTGAAGCTTTCTTT.

This clone was found a few times. V and J are TRBV19 and TRBJ1-5, with D uncertain. V lost 7 bases, J lost 2 bases, and 12 bases lay in between. The CDR3 totals 14 residues. CDR1 and CDR2 (germline): LNHDA, SQIVND (reference sequence). CDR3 loop: CASIAGGRNQPQHF. In nucleotides, the CDR3 is TGTGCCAGTATCGCGGGTGGTCGCAATCAGCCCCAGCATTTT.